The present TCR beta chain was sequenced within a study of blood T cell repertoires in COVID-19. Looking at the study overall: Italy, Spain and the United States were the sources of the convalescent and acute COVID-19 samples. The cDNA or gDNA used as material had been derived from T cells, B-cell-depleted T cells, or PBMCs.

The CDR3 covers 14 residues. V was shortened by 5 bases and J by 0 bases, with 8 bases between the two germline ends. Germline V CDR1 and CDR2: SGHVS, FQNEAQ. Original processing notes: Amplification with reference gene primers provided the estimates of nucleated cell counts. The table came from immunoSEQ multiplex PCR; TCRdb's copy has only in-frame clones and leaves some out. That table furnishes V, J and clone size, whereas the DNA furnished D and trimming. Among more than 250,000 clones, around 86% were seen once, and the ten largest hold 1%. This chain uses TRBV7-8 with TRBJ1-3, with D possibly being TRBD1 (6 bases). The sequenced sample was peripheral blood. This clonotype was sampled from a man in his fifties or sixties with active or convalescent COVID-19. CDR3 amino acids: CASSRTDSGNTIYF. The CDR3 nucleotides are TGTGCCAGCAGCCGGACAGACTCTGGAAACACCATATATTTT. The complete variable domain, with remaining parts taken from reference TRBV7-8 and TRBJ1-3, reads GAGVSQSPRYKVAKRGQDVALRCDPISGHVSLFWYQQALGQGPEFLTYFQNEAQLDKSGLPSDRFFAERPEGSVSTLKIQRTQQEDSAVYLCASSRTDSGNTIYFGEGSWLTVV.